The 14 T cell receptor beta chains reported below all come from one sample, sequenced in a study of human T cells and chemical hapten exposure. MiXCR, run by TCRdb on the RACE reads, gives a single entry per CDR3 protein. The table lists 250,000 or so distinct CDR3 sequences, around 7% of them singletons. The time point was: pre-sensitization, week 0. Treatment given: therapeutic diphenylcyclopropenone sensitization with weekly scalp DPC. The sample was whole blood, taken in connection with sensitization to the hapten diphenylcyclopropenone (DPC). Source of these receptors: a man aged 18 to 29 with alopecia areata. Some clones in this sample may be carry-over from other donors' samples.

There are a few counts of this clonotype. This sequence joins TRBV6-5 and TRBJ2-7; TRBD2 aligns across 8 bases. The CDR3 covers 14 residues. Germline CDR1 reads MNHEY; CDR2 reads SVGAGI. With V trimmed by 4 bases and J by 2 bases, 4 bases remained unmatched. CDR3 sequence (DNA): TGTGCCAGCAGTTTCTGGCGGGAGGCCTACGAGCAGTACTTC. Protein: CASSFWREAYEQYF.

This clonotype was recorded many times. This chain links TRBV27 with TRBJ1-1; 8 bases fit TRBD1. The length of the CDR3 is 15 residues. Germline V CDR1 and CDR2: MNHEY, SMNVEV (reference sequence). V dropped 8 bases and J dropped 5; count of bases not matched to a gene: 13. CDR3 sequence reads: CASSRETGVWTEAFF. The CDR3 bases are TGTGCCAGCTCCCGGGAGACAGGGGTTTGGACTGAAGCTTTCTTT.

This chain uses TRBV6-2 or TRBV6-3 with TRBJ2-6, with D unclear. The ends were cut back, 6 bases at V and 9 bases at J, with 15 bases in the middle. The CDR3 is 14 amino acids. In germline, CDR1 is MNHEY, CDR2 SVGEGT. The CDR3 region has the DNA TGTGCCAGCAGCCGTCCTGCTCCGGTCAACGTCCTGACTTTC. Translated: CASSRPAPVNVLTF.

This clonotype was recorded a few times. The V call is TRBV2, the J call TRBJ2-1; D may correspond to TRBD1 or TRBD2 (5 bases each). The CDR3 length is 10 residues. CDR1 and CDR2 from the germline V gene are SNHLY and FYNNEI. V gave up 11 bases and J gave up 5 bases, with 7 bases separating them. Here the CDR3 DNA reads TGTGCCGGGGGAGACAATGAGCAGTTCTTC. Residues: CAGGDNEQFF.

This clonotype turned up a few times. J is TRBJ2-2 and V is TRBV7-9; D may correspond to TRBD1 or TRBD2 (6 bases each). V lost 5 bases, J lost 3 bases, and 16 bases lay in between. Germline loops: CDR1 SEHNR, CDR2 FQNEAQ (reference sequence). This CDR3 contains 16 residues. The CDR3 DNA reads TGTGCCAGCAGCCCAGCGGGCAGGGGTGACACCGGGGAGCTGTTTTTT. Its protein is CASSPAGRGDTGELFF.

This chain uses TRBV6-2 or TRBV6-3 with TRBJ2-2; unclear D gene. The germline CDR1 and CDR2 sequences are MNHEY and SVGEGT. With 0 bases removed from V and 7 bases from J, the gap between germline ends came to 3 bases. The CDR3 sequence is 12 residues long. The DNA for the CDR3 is TGTGCCAGCAGTTACTCGATCGGGGAGCTGTTTTTT. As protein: CASSYSIGELFF.

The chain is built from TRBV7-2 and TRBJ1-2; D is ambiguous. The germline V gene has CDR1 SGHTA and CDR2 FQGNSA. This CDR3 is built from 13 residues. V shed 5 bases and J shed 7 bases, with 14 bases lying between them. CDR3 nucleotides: TGTGCCAGCAGCCCCGACGGGCATCGTGGCTACACCTTC. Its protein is CASSPDGHRGYTF.

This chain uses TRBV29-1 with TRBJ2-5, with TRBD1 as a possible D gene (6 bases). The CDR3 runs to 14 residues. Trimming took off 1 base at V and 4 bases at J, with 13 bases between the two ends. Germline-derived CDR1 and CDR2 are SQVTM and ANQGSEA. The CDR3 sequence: CSVEAGTGLETQYF. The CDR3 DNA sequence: TGCAGCGTTGAAGCCGGAACAGGGTTAGAGACCCAGTACTTC.

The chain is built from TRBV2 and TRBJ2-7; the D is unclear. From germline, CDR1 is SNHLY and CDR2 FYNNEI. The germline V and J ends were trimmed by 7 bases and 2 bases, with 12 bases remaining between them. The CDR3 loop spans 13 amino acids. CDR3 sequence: CASTWQATYEQYF. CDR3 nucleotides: TGTGCCAGCACGTGGCAGGCTACCTACGAGCAGTACTTC.

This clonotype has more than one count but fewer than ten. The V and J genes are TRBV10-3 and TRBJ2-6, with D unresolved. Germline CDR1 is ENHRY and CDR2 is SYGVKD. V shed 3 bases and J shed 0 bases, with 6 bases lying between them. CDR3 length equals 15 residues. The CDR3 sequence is CAISEVDSGANVLTF. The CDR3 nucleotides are TGTGCCATCAGTGAAGTAGACTCTGGGGCCAACGTCCTGACTTTC.

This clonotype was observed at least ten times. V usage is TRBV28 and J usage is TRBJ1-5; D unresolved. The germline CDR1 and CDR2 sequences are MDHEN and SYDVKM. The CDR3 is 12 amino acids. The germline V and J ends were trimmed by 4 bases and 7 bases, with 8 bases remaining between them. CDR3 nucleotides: TGTGCCAGCAGTTCTAATCACCAGCCCCAGCATTTT. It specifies CASSSNHQPQHF.

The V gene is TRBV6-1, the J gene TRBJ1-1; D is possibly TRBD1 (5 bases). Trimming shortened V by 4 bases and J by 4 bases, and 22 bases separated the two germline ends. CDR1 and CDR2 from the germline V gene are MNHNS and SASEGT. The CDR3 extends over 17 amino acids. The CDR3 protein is CASSGTRGGRYSTEAFF. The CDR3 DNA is TGTGCCAGCAGTGGAACGAGGGGCGGCAGGTACTCCACTGAAGCTTTCTTT.

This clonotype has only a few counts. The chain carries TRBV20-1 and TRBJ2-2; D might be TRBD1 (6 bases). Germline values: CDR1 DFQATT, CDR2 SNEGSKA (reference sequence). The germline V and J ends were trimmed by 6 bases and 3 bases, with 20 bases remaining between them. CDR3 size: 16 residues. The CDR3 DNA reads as TGCAGTGCGCGAGGACCAGGGGCTGGGTACACCGGGGAGCTGTTTTTT. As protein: CSARGPGAGYTGELFF.

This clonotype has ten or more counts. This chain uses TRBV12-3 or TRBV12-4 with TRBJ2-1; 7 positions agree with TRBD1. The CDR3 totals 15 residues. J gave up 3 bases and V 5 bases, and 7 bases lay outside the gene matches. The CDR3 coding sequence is TGTGCCAGCAGTCTCCGGACAGGCATCTACAATGAGCAGTTCTTC. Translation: CASSLRTGIYNEQFF.